Below, one T cell receptor beta chain is given with its context. Its antigen is still unknown. This sample stems from a study of cytomegalovirus exposure and HLA in healthy donors. Study-wide results and limits: Cytomegalovirus status was reportedly diagnosed by the classifier with high specificity and sensitivity. On later analysis, the bulk of CMV-associated TCR beta chains appeared to be HLA-restricted. In a later analysis, parvovirus B19, influenza, CMV and Epstein-Barr virus appeared linked to several top co-occurrence clusters.

PCR used 60 Vbeta primers and 13 Jbeta primers. Method: immunoSEQ multiplex PCR; TCRdb's copy keeps in-frame clones and lacks some. The sample records 95,000 to 150,000 clones, under 80% being singletons. The V end was cut by 2 bases, the J end by 2 bases, with 7 bases between. The V gene's germline CDR1 is LNHNV and CDR2 YYDKDF (reference sequence). The CDR3 runs to 14 residues. This TCR derives from a man aged 55 to 70 in good health and CMV-seropositive. The sequenced material came from PBMCs. The chain recombines TRBV15 with TRBJ1-5, with D perhaps matching TRBD1 (5 bases). This CDR3 is CATSRQGGNQPQHF. The CDR3 DNA reads TGTGCCACCAGCAGACAGGGCGGCAATCAGCCCCAGCATTTT.